This record looks at one TCR beta chain sequence and its context. These data originate in a study of cytomegalovirus exposure and HLA in healthy donors. In the PCR, 60 Vbeta and 13 Jbeta primers were used. TCRdb's table, derived via immunoSEQ multiplex PCR, lists solely in-frame clones and lacks some. The repertoire includes roughly 70,000 clones, around 76% of them detected once, and 6.3% sits in the top ten. Per the germline V gene, CDR1 is LGHNT and CDR2 is FRNRAP. The CDR3 extends over 14 amino acids. The V segment lost 7 bases and the J segment 5 bases; nucleotides outside the gene matches: 9. The source is a man aged 45-60 years in good health and CMV-seronegative. Sequences were obtained from PBMCs. The chain is built from TRBV12-5 and TRBJ1-1; TRBD1 agrees at 8 bases. CDR3 residues: CASAKDRAPTEAFF. The CDR3 DNA is TGTGCTAGTGCCAAGGACAGGGCGCCGACTGAAGCTTTCTTT.